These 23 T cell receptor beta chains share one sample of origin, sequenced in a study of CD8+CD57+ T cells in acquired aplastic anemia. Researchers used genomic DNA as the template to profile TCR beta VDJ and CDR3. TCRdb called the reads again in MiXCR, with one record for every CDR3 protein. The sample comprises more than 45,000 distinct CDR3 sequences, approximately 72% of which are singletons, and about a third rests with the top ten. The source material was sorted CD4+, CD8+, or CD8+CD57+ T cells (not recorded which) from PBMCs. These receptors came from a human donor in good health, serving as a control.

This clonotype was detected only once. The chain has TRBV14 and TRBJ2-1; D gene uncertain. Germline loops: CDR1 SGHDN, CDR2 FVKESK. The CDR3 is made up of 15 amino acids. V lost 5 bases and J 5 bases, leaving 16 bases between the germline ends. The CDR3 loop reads CASSTHFSVHNEQFF. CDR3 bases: TGTGCCAGCAGCACCCATTTTTCTGTCCACAATGAGCAGTTCTTC.

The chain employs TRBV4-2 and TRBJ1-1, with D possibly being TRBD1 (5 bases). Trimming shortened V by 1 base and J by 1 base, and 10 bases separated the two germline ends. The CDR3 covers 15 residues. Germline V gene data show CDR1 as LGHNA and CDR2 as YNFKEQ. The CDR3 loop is CASSQGPTGNTEAFF. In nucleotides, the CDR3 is TGTGCCAGCAGCCAAGGACCCACAGGGAACACTGAAGCTTTCTTT.

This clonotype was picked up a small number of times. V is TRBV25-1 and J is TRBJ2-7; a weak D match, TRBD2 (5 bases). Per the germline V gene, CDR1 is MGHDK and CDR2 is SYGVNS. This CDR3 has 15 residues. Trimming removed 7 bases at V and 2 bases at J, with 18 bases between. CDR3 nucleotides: TGTGCCAGCAACAGAAAAAAGACGGGGACCTACGAGCAGTACTTC. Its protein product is CASNRKKTGTYEQYF.

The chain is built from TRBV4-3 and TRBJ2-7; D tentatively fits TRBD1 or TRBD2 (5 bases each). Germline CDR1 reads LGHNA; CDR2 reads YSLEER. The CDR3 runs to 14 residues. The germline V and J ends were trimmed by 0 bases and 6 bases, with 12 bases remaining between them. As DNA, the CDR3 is TGCGCCAGCAGCCAAGAAGTGGGTGGGGGCGAGCAGTACTTC. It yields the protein CASSQEVGGGEQYF.

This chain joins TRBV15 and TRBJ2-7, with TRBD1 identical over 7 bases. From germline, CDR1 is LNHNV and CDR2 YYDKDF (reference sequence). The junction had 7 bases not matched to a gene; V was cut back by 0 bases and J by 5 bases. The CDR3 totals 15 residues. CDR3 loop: CATSRDRGGFDEQYF. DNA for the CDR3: TGTGCCACCAGCAGAGATCGAGGGGGCTTCGACGAGCAGTACTTC.

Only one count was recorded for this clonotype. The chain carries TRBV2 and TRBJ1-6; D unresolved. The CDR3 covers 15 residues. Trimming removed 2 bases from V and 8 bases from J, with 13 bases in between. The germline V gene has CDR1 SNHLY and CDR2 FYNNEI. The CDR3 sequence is CASSEFQALDSPLHF. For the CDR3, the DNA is TGTGCCAGCAGTGAATTTCAGGCCTTGGATTCACCCCTCCACTTT.

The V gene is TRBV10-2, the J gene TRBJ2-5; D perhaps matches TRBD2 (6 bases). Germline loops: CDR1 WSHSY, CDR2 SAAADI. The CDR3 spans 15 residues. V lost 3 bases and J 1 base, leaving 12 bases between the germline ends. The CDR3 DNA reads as TGCGCCAGCAGTGACGACGGGGGACGCCAAGAGACCCAGTACTTC. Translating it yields CASSDDGGRQETQYF.

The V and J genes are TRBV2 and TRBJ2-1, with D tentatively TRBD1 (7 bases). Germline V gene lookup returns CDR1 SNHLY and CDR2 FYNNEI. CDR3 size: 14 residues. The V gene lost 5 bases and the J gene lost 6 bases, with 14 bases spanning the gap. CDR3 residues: CASSSRQGGNEQFF. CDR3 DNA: TGTGCCAGCAGTTCCCGACAGGGAGGCAATGAGCAGTTCTTC.

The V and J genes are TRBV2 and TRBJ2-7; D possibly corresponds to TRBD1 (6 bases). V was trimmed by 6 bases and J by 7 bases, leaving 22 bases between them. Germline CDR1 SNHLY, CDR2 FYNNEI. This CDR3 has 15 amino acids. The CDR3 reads CASSEAQGPSVEQYF. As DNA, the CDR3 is TGTGCCAGCAGCGAGGCACAGGGACCGTCTGTGGAGCAGTACTTC.

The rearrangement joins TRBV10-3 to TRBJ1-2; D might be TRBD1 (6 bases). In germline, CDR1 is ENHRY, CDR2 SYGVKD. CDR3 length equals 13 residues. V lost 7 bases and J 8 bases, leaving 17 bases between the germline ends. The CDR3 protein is CAITQDRSRGYTF. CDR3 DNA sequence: TGTGCCATCACCCAGGACAGATCGCGGGGCTACACCTTC.

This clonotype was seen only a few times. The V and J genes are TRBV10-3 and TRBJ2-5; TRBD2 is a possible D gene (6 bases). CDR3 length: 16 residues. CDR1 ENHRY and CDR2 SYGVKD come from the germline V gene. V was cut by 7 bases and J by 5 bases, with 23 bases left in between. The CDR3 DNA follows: TGTGCCATCACCACTAGCCCCAGCCAAGAATACGAGACCCAGTACTTC. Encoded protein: CAITTSPSQEYETQYF.

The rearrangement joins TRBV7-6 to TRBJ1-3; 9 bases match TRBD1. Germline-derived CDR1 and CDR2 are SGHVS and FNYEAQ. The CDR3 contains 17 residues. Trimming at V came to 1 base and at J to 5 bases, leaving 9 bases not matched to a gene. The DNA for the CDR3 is TGTGCCAGCAGCTTAGGGGGTGGGACAGGGCCGCGAAACACCATATATTTT. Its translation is CASSLGGGTGPRNTIYF.

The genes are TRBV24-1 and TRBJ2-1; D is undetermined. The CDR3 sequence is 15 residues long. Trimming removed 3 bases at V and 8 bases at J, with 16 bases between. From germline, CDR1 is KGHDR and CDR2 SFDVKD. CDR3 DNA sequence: TGTGCCACCAGTGATCCTGCCGTTCCCCACGATGAGCAGTTCTTC. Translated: CATSDPAVPHDEQFF.

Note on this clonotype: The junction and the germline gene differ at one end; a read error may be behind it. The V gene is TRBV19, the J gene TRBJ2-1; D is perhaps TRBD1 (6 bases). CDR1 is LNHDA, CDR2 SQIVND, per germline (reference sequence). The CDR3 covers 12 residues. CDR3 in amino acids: CASSTWDNGQFF. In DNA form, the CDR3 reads TGTGCCAGTAGTACCTGGGACAATGGGCAGTTCTTC.

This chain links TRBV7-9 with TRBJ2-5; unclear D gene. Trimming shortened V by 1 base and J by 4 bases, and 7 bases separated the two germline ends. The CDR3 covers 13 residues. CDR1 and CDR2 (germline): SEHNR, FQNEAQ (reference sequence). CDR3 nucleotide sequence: TGTGCCAGCAGCTTAGGGGTAGCAGAGACCCAGTACTTC. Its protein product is CASSLGVAETQYF. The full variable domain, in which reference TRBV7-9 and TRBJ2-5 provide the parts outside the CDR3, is DTGVSQNPRHKITKRGQNVTFRCDPISEHNRLYWYRQTLGQGPEFLTYFQNEAQLEKSRLLSDRFSAERPKGSFSTLEIQRTEQGDSAMYLCASSLGVAETQYFGPGTRLLVL.

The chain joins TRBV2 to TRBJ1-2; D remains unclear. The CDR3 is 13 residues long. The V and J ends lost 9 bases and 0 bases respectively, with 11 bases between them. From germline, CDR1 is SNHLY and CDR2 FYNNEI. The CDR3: CARLKGTNYGYTF. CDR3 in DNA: TGTGCCAGGTTGAAAGGGACTAACTATGGCTACACCTTC.

CDR3 nucleotides: TGTGCCAGCACCGGACAGGGATCGGGCTATGGCTACACCTTC. This translates into CASTGQGSGYGYTF. The chain is built from TRBV2 and TRBJ1-2; the match to TRBD1 covers 8 bases. The germline CDR1 and CDR2 sequences are SNHLY and FYNNEI. The CDR3 is 14 amino acids. J gave up 4 bases and V 7 bases, and 8 bases lay outside the gene matches.

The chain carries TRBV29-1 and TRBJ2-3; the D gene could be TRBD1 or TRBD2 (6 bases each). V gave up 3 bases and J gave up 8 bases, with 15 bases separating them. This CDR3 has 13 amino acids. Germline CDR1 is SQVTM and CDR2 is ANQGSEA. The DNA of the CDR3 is TGCAGCGTTGATAGGACAGACGGGGGTACGCAGTATTTT. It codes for CSVDRTDGGTQYF.

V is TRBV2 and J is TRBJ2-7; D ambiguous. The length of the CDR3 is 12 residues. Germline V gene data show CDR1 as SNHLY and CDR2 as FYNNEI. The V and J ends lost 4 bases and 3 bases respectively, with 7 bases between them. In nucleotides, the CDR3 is TGTGCCAGCAGTGCCGGCATCTACGAGCAGTACTTC. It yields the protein CASSAGIYEQYF.

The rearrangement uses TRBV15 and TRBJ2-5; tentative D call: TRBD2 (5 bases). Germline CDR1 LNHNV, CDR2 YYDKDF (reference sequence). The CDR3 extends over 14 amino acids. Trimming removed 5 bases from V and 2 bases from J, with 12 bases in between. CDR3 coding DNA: TGTGCCACCAGCGGACGGACTCAACAAGAGACCCAGTACTTC. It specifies CATSGRTQQETQYF.

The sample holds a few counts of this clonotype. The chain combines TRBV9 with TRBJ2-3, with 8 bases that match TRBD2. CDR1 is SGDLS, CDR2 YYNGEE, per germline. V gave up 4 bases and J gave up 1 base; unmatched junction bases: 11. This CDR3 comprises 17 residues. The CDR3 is CASSPSWVAGRTDTQYF. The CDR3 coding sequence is TGTGCCAGCAGCCCCTCCTGGGTAGCGGGGCGCACAGATACGCAGTATTTT.

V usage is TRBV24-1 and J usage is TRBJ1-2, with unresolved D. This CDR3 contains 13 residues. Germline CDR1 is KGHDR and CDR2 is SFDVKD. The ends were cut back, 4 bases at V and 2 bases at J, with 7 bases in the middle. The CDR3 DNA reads TGTGCCACCAGTGACTCGACAAACTATGGCTACACCTTC. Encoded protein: CATSDSTNYGYTF.

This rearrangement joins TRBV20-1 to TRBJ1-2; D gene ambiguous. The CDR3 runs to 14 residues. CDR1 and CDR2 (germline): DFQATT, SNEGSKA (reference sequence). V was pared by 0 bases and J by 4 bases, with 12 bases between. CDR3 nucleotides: TGCAGTGCTAGAGATTTAGGTACTAGCTATGGCTACACCTTC. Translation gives CSARDLGTSYGYTF.